This paragraph reports one TCR beta chain. From germline, CDR1 is SEHNR and CDR2 FQNEAQ (reference sequence). This CDR3 comprises 15 residues. Trimming cost V 0 bases and J 4 bases; bases outside gene matches: 5. This sample is part of a study of blood T cell repertoires in COVID-19. Original data processing: Estimates of nucleated cell counts were drawn from the amplification of reference gene primers. Generated by immunoSEQ multiplex PCR, the TCRdb table keeps only in-frame clones and is missing some. Clone size and the V and J calls come from that table; the DNA yielded D and trimming. This table holds 110,000 to 150,000 clones, over 75% found once.

This TCR derives from a human donor in a cohort sampled during active COVID-19. Sequenced input: peripheral blood. The chain is built from TRBV7-9 and TRBJ1-1; 7 bases align to TRBD1. The CDR3 loop reads CASSLARGLATEAFF. CDR3 nucleotide sequence: TGTGCCAGCAGCTTAGCAAGGGGGCTAGCCACTGAAGCTTTCTTT.